This TCR beta chain was sequenced during a study of blood T cell repertoires in COVID-19. Study summary: The United States, Italy and Spain supplied acute and convalescent COVID-19 samples.

How the authors handled the data: Amplification with reference gene primers provided the estimates of nucleated cell counts. Data came from immunoSEQ multiplex PCR; TCRdb stores just in-frame clones and leaves some out. V and J calls and clone size are as listed in that table; D and trimming were resolved from the DNA. In the table there are some 36,000 clones, 85% to 95% of which are singletons. The sample taken for sequencing was peripheral blood. The receptor's source is a man aged 55 to 70 with active or convalescent COVID-19.

The CDR3 reads CASSSVGTGNYGYTF. The CDR3 region has the DNA TGTGCCAGCAGCTCGGTCGGGACAGGGAACTATGGCTACACCTTC. V is TRBV5-4 and J is TRBJ1-2, with TRBD1 matching over 9 bases. Germline CDR1 and CDR2: SGHNT and YYREEE (reference sequence). V lost 3 bases to trimming and J lost 2 bases; unmatched junction nucleotides: 5. This CDR3 spans 15 amino acids.